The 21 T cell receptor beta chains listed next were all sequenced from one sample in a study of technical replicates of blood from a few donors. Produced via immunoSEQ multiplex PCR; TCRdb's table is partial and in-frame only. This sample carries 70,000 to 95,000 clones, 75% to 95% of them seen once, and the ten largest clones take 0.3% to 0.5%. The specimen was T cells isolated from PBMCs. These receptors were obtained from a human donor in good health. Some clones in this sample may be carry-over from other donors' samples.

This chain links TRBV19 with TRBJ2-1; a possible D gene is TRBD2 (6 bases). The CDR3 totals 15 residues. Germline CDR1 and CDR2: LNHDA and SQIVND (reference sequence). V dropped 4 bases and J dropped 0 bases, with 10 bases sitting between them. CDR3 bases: TGTGCCAGTAGTACTAGCGAGAGCTCCTACAATGAGCAGTTCTTC. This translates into CASSTSESSYNEQFF.

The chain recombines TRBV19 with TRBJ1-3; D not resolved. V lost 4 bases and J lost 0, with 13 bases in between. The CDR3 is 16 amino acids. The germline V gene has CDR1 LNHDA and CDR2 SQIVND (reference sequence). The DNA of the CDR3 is TGTGCCAGTAGTACCTCCCGAGGGCTCTCTGGAAACACCATATATTTT. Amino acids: CASSTSRGLSGNTIYF. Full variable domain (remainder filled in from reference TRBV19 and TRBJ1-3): DGGITQSPKYLFRKEGQNVTLSCEQNLNHDAMYWYRQDPGQGLRLIYYSQIVNDFQKGDIAEGYSVSREKKESFPLTVTSAQKNPTAFYLCASSTSRGLSGNTIYFGEGSWLTVV.

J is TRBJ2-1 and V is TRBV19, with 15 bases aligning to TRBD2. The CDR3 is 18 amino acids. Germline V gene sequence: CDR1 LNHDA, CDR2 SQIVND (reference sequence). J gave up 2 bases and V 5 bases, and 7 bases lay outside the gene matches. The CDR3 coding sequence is TGTGCCAGTAGTCCGGGACTAGCGGGAGGAATAGCCTACAATGAGCAGTTCTTC. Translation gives CASSPGLAGGIAYNEQFF.

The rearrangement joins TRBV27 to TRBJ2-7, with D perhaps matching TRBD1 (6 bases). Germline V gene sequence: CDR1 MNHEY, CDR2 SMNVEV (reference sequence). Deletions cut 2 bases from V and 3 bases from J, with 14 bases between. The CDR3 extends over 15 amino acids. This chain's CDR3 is CASSLRVRGYYEQYF. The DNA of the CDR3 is TGTGCCAGCAGTTTAAGAGTCAGGGGATACTACGAGCAGTACTTC.

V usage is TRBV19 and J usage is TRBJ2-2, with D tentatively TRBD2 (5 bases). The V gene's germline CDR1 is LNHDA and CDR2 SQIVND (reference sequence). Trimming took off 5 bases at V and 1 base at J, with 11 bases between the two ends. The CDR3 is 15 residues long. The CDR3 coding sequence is TGTGCCAGTAGTGCGGGCTCGATGAACACCGGGGAGCTGTTTTTT. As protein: CASSAGSMNTGELFF.

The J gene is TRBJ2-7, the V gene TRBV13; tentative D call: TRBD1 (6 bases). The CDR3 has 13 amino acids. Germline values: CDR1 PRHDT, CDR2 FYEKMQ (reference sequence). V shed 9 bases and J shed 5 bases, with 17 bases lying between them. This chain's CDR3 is CASHREQLNEQYF. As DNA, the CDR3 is TGTGCCAGTCACAGGGAGCAGCTCAACGAGCAGTACTTC.

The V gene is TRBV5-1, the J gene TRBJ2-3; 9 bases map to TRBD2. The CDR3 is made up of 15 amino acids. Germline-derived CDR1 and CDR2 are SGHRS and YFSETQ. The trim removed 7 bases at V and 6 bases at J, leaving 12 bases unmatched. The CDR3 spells CASGPAGGPWDTQYF. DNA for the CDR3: TGCGCCAGCGGACCCGCGGGAGGGCCTTGGGATACGCAGTATTTT.

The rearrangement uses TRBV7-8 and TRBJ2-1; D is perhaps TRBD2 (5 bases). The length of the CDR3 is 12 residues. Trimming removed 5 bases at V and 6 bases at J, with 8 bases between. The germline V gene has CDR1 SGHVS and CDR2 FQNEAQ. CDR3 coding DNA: TGTGCCAGCAGCCCCGGGATCAATGAGCAGTTCTTC. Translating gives CASSPGINEQFF.

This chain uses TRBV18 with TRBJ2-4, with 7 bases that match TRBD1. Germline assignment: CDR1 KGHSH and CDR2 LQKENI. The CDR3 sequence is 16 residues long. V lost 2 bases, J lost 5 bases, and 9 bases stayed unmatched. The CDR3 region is CASSPYGQEWENIQYF. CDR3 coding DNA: TGTGCCAGCTCACCATATGGACAGGAGTGGGAAAACATTCAGTACTTC.

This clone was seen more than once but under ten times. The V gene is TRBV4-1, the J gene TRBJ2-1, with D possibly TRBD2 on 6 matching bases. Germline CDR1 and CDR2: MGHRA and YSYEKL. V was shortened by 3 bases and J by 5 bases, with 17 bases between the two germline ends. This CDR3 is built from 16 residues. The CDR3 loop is CASSQILMRDNNEQFF. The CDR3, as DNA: TGCGCCAGCAGCCAGATCCTAATGCGGGATAACAATGAGCAGTTCTTC.

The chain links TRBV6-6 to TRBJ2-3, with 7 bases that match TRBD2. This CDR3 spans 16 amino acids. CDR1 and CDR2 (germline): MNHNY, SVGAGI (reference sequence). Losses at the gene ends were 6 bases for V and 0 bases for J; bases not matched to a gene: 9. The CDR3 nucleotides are TGTGCCAGCAGCCCTAATAGCGGGCTAAGCACAGATACGCAGTATTTT. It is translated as CASSPNSGLSTDTQYF.

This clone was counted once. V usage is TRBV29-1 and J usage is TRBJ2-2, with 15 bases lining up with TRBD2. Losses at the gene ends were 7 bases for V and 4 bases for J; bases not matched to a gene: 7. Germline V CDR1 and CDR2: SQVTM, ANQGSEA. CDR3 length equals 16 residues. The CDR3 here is CSARTSGRAGTGELFF. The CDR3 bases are TGCAGCGCCAGGACTAGCGGGAGGGCCGGCACCGGGGAGCTGTTTTTT.

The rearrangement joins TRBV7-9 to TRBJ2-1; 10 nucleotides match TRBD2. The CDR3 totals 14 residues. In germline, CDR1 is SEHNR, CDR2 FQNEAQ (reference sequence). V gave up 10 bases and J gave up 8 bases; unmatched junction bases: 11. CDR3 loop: CATISGRLIDEQFF. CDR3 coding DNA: TGTGCCACCATTAGCGGGAGGCTCATCGATGAGCAGTTCTTC. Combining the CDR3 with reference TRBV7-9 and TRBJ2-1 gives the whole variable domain DTGVSQNPRHKITKRGQNVTFRCDPISEHNRLYWYRQTLGQGPEFLTYFQNEAQLEKSRLLSDRFSAERPKGSFSTLEIQRTEQGDSAMYLCATISGRLIDEQFFGPGTRLTVL.

The CDR3 DNA reads as TGTGCCATCAGTGAGTCGAAACAGGGAAACGAGCAGTACTTC. Translating it yields CAISESKQGNEQYF. V gene TRBV10-3 combines with J gene TRBJ2-7; tentative D call: TRBD1 (6 bases). The V and J ends lost 0 bases and 5 bases respectively, with 11 bases between them. Germline V gives CDR1 ENHRY, CDR2 SYGVKD. The CDR3 sequence is 14 residues long.

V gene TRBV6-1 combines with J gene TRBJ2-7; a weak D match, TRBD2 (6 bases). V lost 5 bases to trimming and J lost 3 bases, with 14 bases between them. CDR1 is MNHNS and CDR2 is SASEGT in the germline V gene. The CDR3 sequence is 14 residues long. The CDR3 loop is CASSRDWRGYEQYF. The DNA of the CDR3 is TGTGCCAGCAGTAGAGACTGGCGGGGCTACGAGCAGTACTTC.

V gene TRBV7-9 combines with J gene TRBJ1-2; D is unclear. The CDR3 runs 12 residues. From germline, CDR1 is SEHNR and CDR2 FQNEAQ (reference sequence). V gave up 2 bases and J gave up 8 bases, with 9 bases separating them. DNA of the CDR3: TGTGCCAGCAGCTTATCGGTGGAGGGCTACACCTTC. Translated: CASSLSVEGYTF.

CDR3 sequence (DNA): TGTGCCAGCAGTTACCTCGCGGGAGCCGAGACCCAGTACTTC. It encodes CASSYLAGAETQYF. The chain recombines TRBV7-7 with TRBJ2-5, with 7 bases aligning to TRBD2. Trimming at V came to 6 bases and at J to 5 bases, leaving 9 bases not matched to a gene. This CDR3 is built from 14 residues. The germline gives CDR1 SSHAT, CDR2 FNYEAQ (reference sequence).

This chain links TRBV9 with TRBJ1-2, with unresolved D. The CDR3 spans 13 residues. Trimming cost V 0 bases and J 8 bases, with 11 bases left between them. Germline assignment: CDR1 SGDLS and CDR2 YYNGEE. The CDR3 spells CASSVGGFEGYTF. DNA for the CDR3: TGTGCCAGCAGCGTAGGAGGGTTCGAGGGCTACACCTTC.

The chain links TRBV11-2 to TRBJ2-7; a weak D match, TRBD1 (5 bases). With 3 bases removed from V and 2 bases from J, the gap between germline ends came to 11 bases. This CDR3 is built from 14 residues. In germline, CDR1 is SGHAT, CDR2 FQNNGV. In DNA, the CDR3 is TGTGCCAGCAGCTTCCACCCCAGGGCCTACGAGCAGTACTTC. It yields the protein CASSFHPRAYEQYF.

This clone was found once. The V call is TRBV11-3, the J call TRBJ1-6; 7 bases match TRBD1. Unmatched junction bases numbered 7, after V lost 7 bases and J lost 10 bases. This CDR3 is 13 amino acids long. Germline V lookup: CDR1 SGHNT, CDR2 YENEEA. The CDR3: CASTQGGWSPLHF. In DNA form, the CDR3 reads TGTGCCAGCACCCAGGGGGGATGGTCACCCCTCCACTTT.

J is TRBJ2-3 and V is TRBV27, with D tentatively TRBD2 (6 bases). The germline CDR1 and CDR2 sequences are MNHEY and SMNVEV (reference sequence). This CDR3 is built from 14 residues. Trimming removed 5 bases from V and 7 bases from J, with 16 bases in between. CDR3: CASSMGRSQYTQYF. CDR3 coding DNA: TGTGCCAGCAGTATGGGGAGGTCGCAGTATACGCAGTATTTT.